Listed below are T cell receptor beta chains from one sample, sequenced in a study of blood T cell repertoires in COVID-19. Here immunoSEQ multiplex PCR was the method, and the copy in TCRdb shows in-frame clones only, minus some. Of roughly 150,000 clones in the sample, 70% to 90% were seen once. Sequencing was done on a sample of peripheral blood. These receptors were taken from a man in his 60s with acute or convalescent COVID-19. Both conserved end residues are part of each CDR3. D genes are given only for firm matches.

NA | TRBJ2-1 | TRBV7-9 | 15 | CASSRGGASYNEQFF
TRBD1 | TRBJ2-5 | TRBV20-1 | 11 | CRGDRGETQYF
NA | TRBJ1-6 | TRBV15 | 13 | CATSSRGYSPLHF
NA | TRBJ1-6 | TRBV5-1 | 17 | CASSLVLRENYNSPLHF
TRBD1 | TRBJ2-7 | TRBV19 | 16 | CASSVSGQGAAREQYF
TRBD2 | TRBJ2-7 | TRBV4-2 | 16 | CASSQVGTSGGAEQYF
TRBD2 | TRBJ2-7 | TRBV5-1 | 15 | CASSAPLAGGYEQYF
NA | TRBJ2-7 | TRBV29-1 | 14 | CSDLGAAGPYEQYF
NA | TRBJ1-2 | TRBV7-2 | 15 | CASSIYRENNYGYTF
NA | TRBJ1-4 | TRBV6-5 | 13 | CASSRGGDEKLFF
NA | TRBJ1-3 | TRBV3-1/TRBV3-2 | 16 | CASSQELSVSGNTIYF
TRBD1 | TRBJ1-1 | TRBV4-2 | 18 | CASSQGPGTGVMNTEAFF
TRBD2 | TRBJ2-5 | TRBV27 | 17 | CASSFSRLAGAQETQYF
NA | TRBJ1-1 | TRBV5-1 | 17 | CASSLLPGGLGNTEAFF
TRBD1 | TRBJ2-3 | TRBV3-1/TRBV3-2 | 15 | CASSQEGGSANTQYF
TRBD1 | TRBJ1-1 | TRBV15 | 13 | CATSGQMNTEAFF
NA | TRBJ2-3 | TRBV9 | 14 | CASSVRSGTDTQYF
NA | TRBJ2-3 | TRBV5-4 | 15 | CASSPPGSGTDTQYF
TRBD1 | TRBJ1-4 | TRBV3-1/TRBV3-2 | 16 | CASRSGQNLGSEKLFF
NA | TRBJ1-1 | TRBV7-2 | 12 | CASSLLGGVAFF
TRBD1 | TRBJ2-7 | TRBV7-9 | 14 | CASSPRTGRNEQYF
NA | TRBJ2-1 | TRBV5-1 | 16 | CASSREAREENNEQFF
NA | TRBJ1-4 | TRBV7-8 | 15 | CASSPLQGGNEKLFF
NA | TRBJ2-1 | TRBV7-3 | 14 | CASSRAQGNNEQFF
TRBD1 | TRBJ2-7 | TRBV6-2/TRBV6-3 | 16 | CASSRNRDSLNYEQYF
TRBD1 | TRBJ1-1 | TRBV29-1 | 14 | CSVQIRQGRTEAFF
NA | TRBJ1-2 | TRBV12-1 | 15 | CASSFVSLGAYGYTF
NA | TRBJ2-1 | TRBV24-1 | 16 | CATSRTSGGVNNEQFF
NA | TRBJ1-4 | TRBV18 | 13 | CASSPGAVEKLFF
NA | TRBJ2-3 | TRBV5-1 | 13 | CASSSNGPGRQYF
NA | TRBJ1-1 | TRBV6-2/TRBV6-3 | 14 | CASSYATAAPEAFF
NA | TRBJ2-1 | TRBV6-5 | 16 | CASSYSQPGVGNEQFF
NA | TRBJ1-6 | TRBV5-6 | 17 | CASSSTGLSSYNSPLHF
NA | TRBJ1-2 | TRBV5-1 | 14 | CASSLEGPHYGYTF
NA | TRBJ1-5 | TRBV19 | 13 | CASSPDYNQPQHF
TRBD1 | TRBJ1-2 | TRBV6-4 | 14 | CASSGGQGGDGYTF
NA | TRBJ2-5 | TRBV6-5 | 13 | CASSYQGGQTQYF
NA | TRBJ1-6 | TRBV11-2 | 13 | CASSDRGNSPLHF
NA | TRBJ2-1 | TRBV27 | 12 | CASSFVRDEQFF
TRBD1 | TRBJ2-2 | TRBV10-1 | 15 | CASSPGTGPTGELFF
NA | TRBJ2-5 | TRBV7-7 | 15 | CASSPSGTQQETQYF
NA | TRBJ1-2 | TRBV7-9 | 15 | CASSLGAQANYGYTF
NA | TRBJ2-3 | TRBV7-8 | 16 | CASSLAPGVGTDTQYF
NA | TRBJ1-2 | TRBV4-1 | 14 | CASSRQDTNYGYTF
NA | TRBJ1-1 | TRBV4-1 | 11 | CASSRGQEAFF